These 21 T cell receptor beta chains came from one sample sequenced in a study of T cell responses to AZD1222 COVID-19 vaccine. Profiling relied on immunoSEQ multiplex PCR, and the TCRdb table lists in-frame clones only, not all of them. The data contain over 110,000 clones, roughly nine tenths of them singletons. Material: peripheral blood, obtained 28 days after the second AZD1222 dose. The receptors were gathered from an adult who received the AZD1222 COVID-19 vaccine.

CDR3 sequence: CASTQGGLNTEAFF. In nucleotides, the CDR3 is TGTGCCAGCACCCAAGGCGGGTTGAACACTGAAGCTTTCTTT. The V call is TRBV13, the J call TRBJ1-1; D unclear. CDR1 is PRHDT and CDR2 is FYEKMQ in the germline V gene (reference sequence). V was shortened by 7 bases and J by 0 bases, with 12 bases between the two germline ends. The CDR3 is made up of 14 amino acids.

The chain couples TRBV18 to TRBJ1-5; D is undetermined. Germline values: CDR1 KGHSH, CDR2 LQKENI. Trimming left V 3 bases short and J 1 base short, with 10 bases between. The CDR3 length is 15 residues. The CDR3 reads CASSPNTMSNQPQHF. In nucleotides, the CDR3 is TGTGCCAGCTCACCGAATACTATGAGCAATCAGCCCCAGCATTTT.

The gene calls are TRBV6-1 and TRBJ2-7; 11 bases line up with TRBD2. V trimming: 4 bases; J trimming: 0 bases; junction bases outside the gene matches: 8. CDR1 is MNHNS and CDR2 is SASEGT in the germline V gene. This CDR3 has 17 amino acids. CDR3 sequence (DNA): TGTGCCAGCAGTGGGGGACTAGCGGATATTAACTCCTACGAGCAGTACGTC. It specifies CASSGGLADINSYEQYV.

V and J are TRBV6-2 or TRBV6-3 and TRBJ2-3; 8 positions match TRBD2. Germline-derived CDR1 and CDR2 are MNHEY and SVGEGT. V lost 0 bases and J lost 2; bases outside the gene matches: 7. The CDR3 loop spans 17 amino acids. The CDR3 spells CASSYSERTSLTDTQYF. The DNA for the CDR3 is TGTGCCAGCAGTTACTCGGAGCGGACTAGCCTCACAGATACGCAGTATTTT.

The V and J genes are TRBV5-5 and TRBJ2-3, with 9 bases identical to TRBD2. Germline V gene data show CDR1 as SGHKS and CDR2 as YYEKEE (reference sequence). The CDR3 runs 16 residues. With 0 bases clipped from V and 5 bases from J, the junction kept 7 bases outside the gene matches. In nucleotides, the CDR3 is TGTGCCAGCAGCTTGGGGGGCGGGAGGGTCGAAGATACGCAGTATTTT. This codes for CASSLGGGRVEDTQYF. The full variable domain, in which reference TRBV5-5 and TRBJ2-3 provide the parts outside the CDR3, is DAGVTQSPTHLIKTRGQQVTLRCSPISGHKSVSWYQQVLGQGPQFIFQYYEKEERGRGNFPDRFSARQFPNYSSELNVNALLLGDSALYLCASSLGGGRVEDTQYFGPGTRLTVL.

J is TRBJ2-7 and V is TRBV11-2; D gene unclear. The V and J ends lost 7 bases and 0 bases respectively, with 10 bases between them. CDR3 length equals 13 residues. The germline V gene encodes CDR1 SGHAT and CDR2 FQNNGV. The chain's CDR3 is CASTELGSYEQYF. CDR3 in DNA: TGTGCCAGCACGGAGTTGGGCTCCTACGAGCAGTACTTC.

V usage is TRBV9 and J usage is TRBJ1-1; a possible D gene is TRBD1 (6 bases). CDR1 SGDLS and CDR2 YYNGEE come from the germline V gene. V gave up 5 bases and J gave up 7 bases, with 21 bases separating them. There are 15 residues in the CDR3. This CDR3 is CASRENIGGPDEAFF. CDR3 bases: TGTGCCAGCAGAGAAAATATTGGGGGCCCAGATGAAGCTTTCTTT.

V usage is TRBV5-4 and J usage is TRBJ1-1; maybe TRBD1 (5 bases). The CDR3 is made up of 16 amino acids. CDR1 and CDR2 (germline): SGHNT, YYREEE (reference sequence). Trimming shortened V by 0 bases and J by 0 bases, and 12 bases separated the two germline ends. The CDR3 DNA reads as TGTGCCAGCAGCTTGGGGGGGGGACGGATGAACACTGAAGCTTTCTTT. Translating it yields CASSLGGGRMNTEAFF.

This sequence joins TRBV12-3 or TRBV12-4 and TRBJ2-7; 7 nucleotides align to TRBD1. J lost 6 bases, V lost 5 bases, and 4 bases had no gene match. The CDR3 loop spans 12 amino acids. CDR3 bases: TGTGCCAGCAGTCGACAGGGTGGCGAGCAGTACTTC. Its protein is CASSRQGGEQYF.

This chain links TRBV20-1 with TRBJ2-5; D unresolved. The CDR3 has 10 residues. Germline-derived CDR1 and CDR2 are DFQATT and SNEGSKA (reference sequence). V dropped 2 bases and J dropped 13 bases, with 11 bases sitting between them. The CDR3 sequence is CSARKELWYF. The CDR3 DNA sequence: TGCAGTGCTAGAAAAGAGCTGTGGTACTTC.

V and J are TRBV19 and TRBJ1-2; 11 bases are a match to TRBD1. J was trimmed by 3 bases and V by 4 bases; bases with no gene match: 10. Germline V gene sequence: CDR1 LNHDA, CDR2 SQIVND (reference sequence). The CDR3 is 17 residues long. The CDR3 region is CASSTGQGAGKYYGYTF. DNA for the CDR3: TGTGCCAGTAGTACCGGACAGGGGGCCGGGAAATACTATGGCTACACCTTC.

V usage is TRBV30 and J usage is TRBJ1-5, with 7 bases aligning to TRBD1. Germline CDR1 and CDR2: GTSNPN and SVGIG (reference sequence). The CDR3 is made up of 15 amino acids. V shed 1 base, J shed 0 bases, and the junction held 3 bases outside the gene matches. The CDR3 reads CAWSGDSHSNQPQHF. For the CDR3, the DNA is TGTGCCTGGAGTGGGGACAGCCATAGCAATCAGCCCCAGCATTTT.

The chain employs TRBV5-6 and TRBJ1-6; 9 bases agree with TRBD1. This CDR3 comprises 15 residues. Unmatched junction bases numbered 4, after V lost 4 bases and J lost 5 bases. Germline V gene data show CDR1 as SGHDT and CDR2 as YYEEEE. For the CDR3, the DNA is TGTGCCAGCAGCAACCGGGACAGGGATAATTCACCCCTCCACTTT. Its protein product is CASSNRDRDNSPLHF.

The chain has TRBV3-1 (or the pseudogene TRBV3-2) and TRBJ2-7, with TRBD2 as a possible D gene (5 bases). The CDR3 is made up of 14 amino acids. Trimming removed 4 bases from V and 3 bases from J, with 13 bases in between. The germline V gene has CDR1 LGHDT and CDR2 YNNKEL (reference sequence). In DNA form, the CDR3 reads TGTGCCAGCAGCCCTGCGGGTCCCTACTACGAGCAGTACTTC. Its translation is CASSPAGPYYEQYF.

The J gene is TRBJ1-2, the V gene TRBV28; unclear D gene. The CDR3 sequence is 13 residues long. The V end was cut by 1 base, the J end by 8 bases, with 11 bases between. The germline V gene has CDR1 MDHEN and CDR2 SYDVKM. Here the CDR3 DNA reads TGTGCCAGCAGTTTATACCGGGCCTGGGGCTACACCTTC. As protein: CASSLYRAWGYTF.

The rearrangement uses TRBV29-1 and TRBJ1-1; D is uncertain. Germline V gene data show CDR1 as SQVTM and CDR2 as ANQGSEA. CDR3 size: 11 residues. The ends were cut back, 4 bases at V and 6 bases at J, with 9 bases in the middle. The chain's CDR3 is CSVVPASEAFF. In DNA, the CDR3 is TGCAGCGTTGTCCCTGCGTCTGAAGCTTTCTTT.

The V and J genes are TRBV6-5 and TRBJ1-3; no clear D. The CDR3 sequence is 15 residues long. Germline V gene lookup returns CDR1 MNHEY and CDR2 SVGAGI. V lost 6 bases to trimming and J lost 0 bases, with 12 bases between them. The CDR3 loop is CASRDGSGSGNTIYF. The CDR3 DNA reads as TGTGCCAGCAGGGACGGCAGCGGCTCTGGAAACACCATATATTTT.

This clone was seen just once. V gene TRBV19 combines with J gene TRBJ1-2, with 11 bases matching TRBD1. This CDR3 has 14 amino acids. Germline CDR1 reads LNHDA; CDR2 reads SQIVND (reference sequence). The V and J ends lost 6 bases and 4 bases, in that order; junction bases with no gene match: 4. CDR3 protein: CASRRTGGPYGYTF. For the CDR3, the DNA is TGTGCCAGTAGGCGGACAGGGGGCCCCTATGGCTACACCTTC.

The rearrangement uses TRBV4-3 and TRBJ2-2; D call uncertain. Germline V gene sequence: CDR1 LGHNA, CDR2 YSLEER. The CDR3 runs to 14 residues. V was clipped by 0 bases and J by 9 bases, with 11 bases between them. The CDR3 protein is CASSQDPGARELFF. Here the CDR3 DNA reads TGCGCCAGCAGCCAAGATCCAGGTGCAAGGGAGCTGTTTTTT.

V and J are TRBV5-1 and TRBJ1-1, with 7 bases lining up with TRBD1. Germline V gene lookup returns CDR1 SGHRS and CDR2 YFSETQ. V lost 0 bases, J lost 4 bases, and 6 bases stayed unmatched. CDR3 length equals 15 residues. The CDR3 nucleotides read TGCGCCAGCAGCTTGGAGGGCAGGGGGATCACTGAAGCTTTCTTT. It yields the protein CASSLEGRGITEAFF.

This chain links TRBV5-4 with TRBJ1-2; D unclear. The CDR3 is 14 residues long. Trimming removed 5 bases from V and 0 bases from J, with 11 bases in between. In germline, CDR1 is SGHNT, CDR2 YYREEE (reference sequence). In DNA, the CDR3 is TGTGCCAGCAGTTCCGACGTCGCTAACTATGGCTACACCTTC. It codes for CASSSDVANYGYTF.